This TCR beta chain was found in a study of Ad26.COV2.S vaccination and SARS-CoV-2 variants (dated by TCRdb to the early 2020s). Broadly, across the study: Vaccine-arm donors were drawn from COV1001, a multicentre, randomized, double-blind, placebo-controlled phase I-IIa trial of Ad26.COV2.S in healthy adults. Ad26.COV2.S was administered intramuscularly at 5 x 10^10 or 1 x 10^11 viral particles, either as a single shot or as two shots given 56 days apart. TCRbeta repertoire sequencing served as the tool for gauging how specific and how broad the SARS-CoV-2-reactive T cell receptors were following Ad26.COV2.S vaccination. Investigators remained blinded to trial group allocation during experiments and outcome assessment. The TCR-sequenced set comprised approximately 32 samples: around 20 Ad26.COV2.S vaccine recipients, 5 placebo recipients and 8 SARS-CoV-2 convalescent individuals. Trial participants were randomized into five groups of five, in which low-dose or high-dose Ad26.COV2.S was given once or twice, or placebo was given on both occasions.

TCRbeta CDR3 regions were sequenced with the immunoSEQ Assay. After extraction, genomic DNA underwent amplification by bias-controlled multiplex PCR, followed by high-throughput sequencing. In the paper's pipeline: To quantify the absolute abundance of every unique TCRbeta CDR3 region, sequences were collapsed and filtered. Usable DNA was measured by amplifying reference genes present in all nucleated cells, and TCRbeta template counts were normalized to that usable DNA to estimate T cell fraction. Repertoire TCRs were annotated as SARS-CoV-2-specific by exact matching of V gene, CDR3 amino acid sequence and J gene to a known reactive TCR set. MIRA supplied the reference SARS-CoV-2 TCR set, which was filtered for enrichment in COVID-19-positive ImmuneCODE repertoires so that public or cross-reactive TCRs were removed. Using the MIRA antigens, annotated TCRs were further analysed by specific ORF or by position within an ORF. Breadth was defined as annotated unique rearrangements over total unique productive rearrangements; depth was the summed frequency of those rearrangements. Two-sided Wilcoxon rank-sum tests were applied when comparing TCR breadth between groups. Entries here come from immuneACCESS through TCRdb and include only in-frame sequences with V and J called. Some clones fail to appear in such tables; in the studies checked, an unresolved V gene covers under half of the shortfall, and the cause of the remainder is unknown. V and J calls and clone size are given by that table; D and trimming were obtained from the DNA. This sample gives a few hundred thousand clones in total; 87% of them show up just once. Approximately 3.6% of the sample belongs to the ten largest clones.

This clone was observed many times. It lacks a known antigen. Base qualities are not provided; no much larger clone lies one nucleotide away. Study-wide findings and limitations: After vaccination, spike-specific CD8+ and CD4+ T cell responses were reported to show substantial breadth. Vaccine and placebo recipients had similar non-spike TCR breadth, a finding consistent with the vaccine containing only spike. Ad26.COV2.S recipients had higher spike-specific TCR breadth than placebo recipients (P = 0.0014). The authors noted that total T cell responses may have been underestimated by the TCR breadth and depth analyses. Comparing responses between vaccine doses or regimens was not something the study was powered to do.

This specimen's treatment or condition label, per the study, means: some 20 received Ad26.COV2.S at low or high dose, single or two shots; a few received placebo; per-sample allocation not given. Repertoires of vaccine and placebo recipients were sequenced from samples collected on day 63 after the first injection. Between 29 July and 7 August 2020, Cohort 1b enrolled 20 to 30 adults aged 18-55 years at one site in Boston, USA. Ad26.COV2.S consisted of a replication-incompetent adenovirus type 26 vector by which a prefusion-stabilized SARS-CoV-2 spike protein from the original Wuhan strain was expressed. The receptor comes from a person aged 18-60 years who received the Ad26.COV2.S COVID-19 vaccine or a placebo. The source was peripheral blood, collected in a trial of Ad26.COV2.S vaccine versus placebo.

The sequenced DNA: TGCGCCAGCAGCTTGGACAGCCTCTCTGGAAACACCATATATTTT. Translated, it gives CASSLDSLSGNTIYF. The chain couples TRBV5-1 to TRBJ1-3, with the D gene not confidently named. CDR1 and CDR2, per the germline V gene, are SGHRS and YFSETQ. Cut back by 0 bases and 0 bases, the V and J ends lie 7 bases apart. From the cysteine through the phenylalanine, the CDR3 covers 15 amino acids. The CDR3 DNA has 45 bases and is translated from base 1.